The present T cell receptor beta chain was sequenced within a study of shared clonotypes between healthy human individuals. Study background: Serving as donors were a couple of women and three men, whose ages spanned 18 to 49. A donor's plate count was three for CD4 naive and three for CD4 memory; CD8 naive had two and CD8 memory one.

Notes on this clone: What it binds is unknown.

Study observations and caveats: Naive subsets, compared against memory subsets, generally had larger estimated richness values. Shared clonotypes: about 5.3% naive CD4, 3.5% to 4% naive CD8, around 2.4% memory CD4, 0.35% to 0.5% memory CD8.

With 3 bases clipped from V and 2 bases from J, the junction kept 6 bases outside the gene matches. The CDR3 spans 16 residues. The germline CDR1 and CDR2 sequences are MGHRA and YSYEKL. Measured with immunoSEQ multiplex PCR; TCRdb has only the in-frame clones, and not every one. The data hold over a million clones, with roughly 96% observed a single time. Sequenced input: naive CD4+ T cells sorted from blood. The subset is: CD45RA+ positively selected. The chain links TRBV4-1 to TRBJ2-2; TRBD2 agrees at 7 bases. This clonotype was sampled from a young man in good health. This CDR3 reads CASSHPGGGNTGELFF. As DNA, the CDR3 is TGCGCCAGCAGCCACCCTGGGGGGGGAAACACCGGGGAGCTGTTTTTT.